Listed here are 28 T cell receptor beta chains from one sample, sequenced in a study of cytomegalovirus exposure and HLA in healthy donors. Vbeta (60) and Jbeta (13) primers were used in the PCR. Using immunoSEQ multiplex PCR, the repertoire was profiled, and TCRdb retains in-frame clones only, with some absent. Found here are around 99,000 clones, about 60% of them singletons; the top ten hold roughly 6%. The sample comprised PBMCs. The receptors originated from a woman in her twenties or thirties in good health and CMV-seronegative.

This chain joins TRBV2 and TRBJ1-1; D possibly corresponds to TRBD1 (6 bases). Trimming pared 5 bases from V and 1 base from J, leaving 14 bases between. The CDR3 has 15 residues. CDR1 and CDR2 from the germline V gene are SNHLY and FYNNEI. The CDR3 spells CASSQQGVRNTEAFF. The DNA for the CDR3 is TGTGCCAGCAGTCAACAGGGAGTGAGGAACACTGAAGCTTTCTTT.

The chain links TRBV19 to TRBJ1-1; 9 nucleotides agree with TRBD1. The CDR3 runs to 13 residues. The germline V gene has CDR1 LNHDA and CDR2 SQIVND (reference sequence). The V gene end was trimmed by 8 bases and the J gene end by 6 bases; junction bases not matched to a gene: 7. CDR3 sequence reads: CASAQGARAEAFF. The CDR3 DNA is TGTGCCAGTGCACAGGGGGCGAGGGCTGAAGCTTTCTTT. Variable domain in full (rest from reference TRBV19 and TRBJ1-1): DGGITQSPKYLFRKEGQNVTLSCEQNLNHDAMYWYRQDPGQGLRLIYYSQIVNDFQKGDIAEGYSVSREKKESFPLTVTSAQKNPTAFYLCASAQGARAEAFFGQGTRLTVV.

The chain is built from TRBV28 and TRBJ2-7; no firm D call. CDR3 length: 12 residues. V lost 5 bases, J lost 6 bases, and 11 bases lay in between. The germline gives CDR1 MDHEN, CDR2 SYDVKM. CDR3 loop: CASSPQVGEQYF. CDR3 bases: TGTGCCAGCAGTCCCCAGGTCGGCGAGCAGTACTTC.

The rearrangement joins TRBV7-2 to TRBJ1-1; 8 nucleotides line up with TRBD1. CDR1 and CDR2 from the germline V gene are SGHTA and FQGNSA. V trimming: 1 base; J trimming: 2 bases; junction bases outside the gene matches: 6. The CDR3 covers 16 residues. The CDR3 nucleotides read TGTGCCAGCAGCTTAGGTGGACAGGGTGGCAACACTGAAGCTTTCTTT. Its protein product is CASSLGGQGGNTEAFF.

The rearrangement links TRBV10-1 to TRBJ1-1; D is perhaps TRBD1 (6 bases). Trimming removed 6 bases at V and 3 bases at J, with 17 bases between. Germline-derived CDR1 and CDR2 are WNHNN and SYGVQD (reference sequence). This CDR3 comprises 15 residues. CDR3 residues: CASRDQGQLDTEAFF. CDR3 nucleotide sequence: TGCGCCAGCAGGGACCAAGGACAGCTAGACACTGAAGCTTTCTTT.

This clone turned up a few times. The rearrangement joins TRBV9 to TRBJ1-6; D ambiguous. The CDR3 is made up of 13 amino acids. Trimming shortened V by 1 base and J by 9 bases, and 8 bases separated the two germline ends. Germline V gives CDR1 SGDLS, CDR2 YYNGEE. The CDR3: CASSVFTSSPLHF. CDR3 nucleotides: TGTGCCAGCAGCGTATTTACCAGTTCACCCCTCCACTTT. The variable domain in full, completed from reference TRBV9 and TRBJ1-6, reads DSGVTQTPKHLITATGQRVTLRCSPRSGDLSVYWYQQSLDQGLQFLIQYYNGEERAKGNILERFSAQQFPDLHSELNLSSLELGDSALYFCASSVFTSSPLHFGNGTRLTVT.

The chain joins TRBV2 to TRBJ1-1; D possibly corresponds to TRBD1 (5 bases). Germline CDR1 reads SNHLY; CDR2 reads FYNNEI. The germline V and J ends were trimmed by 4 bases and 4 bases, with 10 bases remaining between them. The CDR3 is made up of 13 amino acids. In nucleotides, the CDR3 is TGTGCCAGCAGTGGTCAGGGCACCACTGAAGCTTTCTTT. Protein product: CASSGQGTTEAFF.

This chain connects TRBV5-1 to TRBJ2-3; 7 nucleotides line up with TRBD1. The junction had 7 bases not matched to a gene; V was cut back by 3 bases and J by 0 bases. Germline V CDR1 and CDR2: SGHRS, YFSETQ. The CDR3 has 16 amino acids. The CDR3 spells CASSSWTGSSTDTQYF. CDR3 DNA sequence: TGCGCCAGCAGCTCCTGGACAGGATCTAGCACAGATACGCAGTATTTT.

This chain links TRBV30 with TRBJ2-5; TRBD1 matches at 8 bases. Germline CDR1 is GTSNPN and CDR2 is SVGIG (reference sequence). V dropped 4 bases and J dropped 4; count of bases not matched to a gene: 5. The CDR3 length is 13 residues. In DNA, the CDR3 is TGTGCCTGGACCGATACAGGGGGAGAGACCCAGTACTTC. This translates into CAWTDTGGETQYF.

The rearrangement links TRBV20-1 to TRBJ2-3; 7 bases fit TRBD2. CDR3 length: 10 amino acids. Germline V gene sequence: CDR1 DFQATT, CDR2 SNEGSKA (reference sequence). J gave up 6 bases and V 6 bases, and 0 bases lay outside the gene matches. The CDR3 sequence is CSARGDTQYF. As DNA, the CDR3 is TGCAGTGCGCGGGGGGATACGCAGTATTTT.

The V call is TRBV27, the J call TRBJ1-5; the D gene is possibly TRBD1 (5 bases). Germline V CDR1 and CDR2: MNHEY, SMNVEV (reference sequence). This CDR3 spans 13 amino acids. V lost 6 bases and J 15 bases, leaving 21 bases between the germline ends. The CDR3 nucleotides read TGTGCCAGCAGCCCAGGGAGGAACTGGGGCTGGCATTTT. Translation gives CASSPGRNWGWHF.

This chain joins TRBV6-5 and TRBJ2-3; TRBD1 is a possible D gene (5 bases). V lost 0 bases and J 4 bases, leaving 14 bases between the germline ends. The CDR3 totals 16 residues. Germline V gene sequence: CDR1 MNHEY, CDR2 SVGAGI. The CDR3, as DNA: TGTGCCAGCAGTTACTCCCAAGCTTTAGGGGCAGATACGCAGTATTTT. Its translation is CASSYSQALGADTQYF.

This rearrangement joins TRBV4-1 to TRBJ1-1, with TRBD1 matching over 7 bases. The J segment lost 5 bases and the V segment lost 3 bases, leaving 6 bases of the junction unmatched. Per the germline V gene, CDR1 is MGHRA and CDR2 is YSYEKL. The CDR3 is 14 amino acids. CDR3 loop: CASSHGQVGTEAFF. For the CDR3, the DNA is TGCGCCAGCAGCCATGGACAGGTCGGGACTGAAGCTTTCTTT.

J is TRBJ1-1 and V is TRBV25-1, with 7 bases identical to TRBD1. The V segment lost 5 bases and the J segment 6 bases; nucleotides outside the gene matches: 3. The CDR3 has 12 residues. Germline CDR1 MGHDK, CDR2 SYGVNS. The CDR3: CASSTGVSEAFF. The CDR3 region has the DNA TGTGCCAGCAGTACAGGGGTGTCTGAAGCTTTCTTT. Using reference TRBV25-1 and TRBJ1-1 for the parts outside the CDR3, the full variable domain is EADIYQTPRYLVIGTGKKITLECSQTMGHDKMYWYQQDPGMELHLIHYSYGVNSTEKGDLSSESTVSRIRTEHFPLTLESARPSHTSQYLCASSTGVSEAFFGQGTRLTVV.

This clone has only a few counts. The V and J genes are TRBV15 and TRBJ2-7; the match to TRBD2 covers 13 bases. There are 16 residues in the CDR3. Germline loops: CDR1 LNHNV, CDR2 YYDKDF (reference sequence). The J segment lost 7 bases and the V segment lost 0 bases, leaving 6 bases of the junction unmatched. The CDR3 is CATSRDVTSGRYEQYF. The CDR3 region has the DNA TGTGCCACCAGCAGAGATGTGACTAGCGGGAGGTATGAGCAGTACTTC.

The V gene is TRBV7-9, the J gene TRBJ1-2; D gene ambiguous. Per the germline V gene, CDR1 is SEHNR and CDR2 is FQNEAQ (reference sequence). This CDR3 has 15 amino acids. The V end was cut by 5 bases, the J end by 2 bases, with 15 bases between. The CDR3 DNA is TGTGCCAGCAGCCAAATGGGCCTGCGAAACTATGGCTACACCTTC. Protein: CASSQMGLRNYGYTF.

This clone was observed a handful of times. A junction boundary mismatches the germline segment, possibly from a read error. The V and J genes are TRBV5-1 and TRBJ2-1, with D unresolved. The CDR3 sequence is 14 residues long. Germline V gives CDR1 SGHRS, CDR2 YFSETQ. The CDR3 DNA is TGCGCCAGCACTTCGGTCCCCTCCAACAATGAGCAGTTCTTC. Protein product: CASTSVPSNNEQFF.

This chain joins TRBV4-1 and TRBJ2-1, with TRBD2 matching over 10 bases. CDR3 length: 16 residues. Trimming at V came to 2 bases and at J to 4 bases, leaving 5 bases not matched to a gene. Germline V gives CDR1 MGHRA, CDR2 YSYEKL. The CDR3 DNA reads as TGCGCCAGCAGCCAACGACAGCGGGAGGGGTACAATGAGCAGTTCTTC. It specifies CASSQRQREGYNEQFF.

This clone was found a few times. The chain joins TRBV7-6 to TRBJ2-3; TRBD2 might be the D (5 bases). The CDR3 runs to 16 residues. The germline CDR1 and CDR2 sequences are SGHVS and FNYEAQ. V lost 5 bases, J lost 6 bases, and 21 bases lay in between. CDR3 sequence (DNA): TGTGCCAGCAGCCCCAGAGGGAAAATCCTCGCGGATACGCAGTATTTT. This codes for CASSPRGKILADTQYF.

This chain links TRBV9 with TRBJ2-7; no clear D. This CDR3 is 14 amino acids long. Per germline, CDR1 SGDLS and CDR2 YYNGEE. The V end was cut by 0 bases, the J end by 1 base, with 8 bases between. As DNA, the CDR3 is TGTGCCAGCAGCGTAGATCTAGGATCCTACGAGCAGTACTTC. Its protein product is CASSVDLGSYEQYF.

This clone was seen only a few times. The chain carries TRBV2 and TRBJ2-4; unclear D gene. There are 14 residues in the CDR3. Trimming removed 0 bases at V and 5 bases at J, with 8 bases between. From germline, CDR1 is SNHLY and CDR2 FYNNEI. CDR3 amino acids: CASSEARLQNIQYF. DNA of the CDR3: TGTGCCAGCAGTGAAGCGCGGCTTCAAAACATTCAGTACTTC. Full variable domain (remainder filled in from reference TRBV2 and TRBJ2-4): EPEVTQTPSHQVTQMGQEVILRCVPISNHLYFYWYRQILGQKVEFLVSFYNNEISEKSEIFDDQFSVERPDGSNFTLKIRSTKLEDSAMYFCASSEARLQNIQYFGAGTRLSVL.

This chain joins TRBV7-8 and TRBJ1-1; D gene uncertain. The V gene lost 5 bases and the J gene lost 7 bases, with 14 bases spanning the gap. This CDR3 region has 13 residues. The germline CDR1 and CDR2 sequences are SGHVS and FQNEAQ. The DNA for the CDR3 is TGTGCCAGCAGCCCGATGCCAACAGTTGAAGCTTTCTTT. Protein sequence: CASSPMPTVEAFF.

The V and J genes are TRBV7-2 and TRBJ2-3; 7 bases match TRBD2. The CDR3 sequence is 15 residues long. The germline CDR1 and CDR2 sequences are SGHTA and FQGNSA. The V gene end was trimmed by 3 bases and the J gene end by 4 bases; junction bases not matched to a gene: 7. The CDR3 reads CASSFEGRVADTQYF. The DNA of the CDR3 is TGTGCCAGCAGCTTTGAAGGGAGGGTCGCAGATACGCAGTATTTT.

This clone appeared once. The chain uses TRBV28 and TRBJ2-1; 10 bases are shared with TRBD2. Germline V CDR1 and CDR2: MDHEN, SYDVKM. V trimming: 5 bases; J trimming: 2 bases; junction bases outside the gene matches: 9. This CDR3 comprises 17 residues. The CDR3 DNA reads as TGTGCCAGCAGTCTGTGGGGACTAGCGCACCCCTACAATGAGCAGTTCTTC. Amino acid sequence: CASSLWGLAHPYNEQFF.

The count of this clone is one. The chain recombines TRBV5-4 with TRBJ2-7; TRBD2 matches 13 bases. J gave up 3 bases and V 4 bases, and 7 bases lay outside the gene matches. The CDR3 is 16 residues long. Germline assignment: CDR1 SGHNT and CDR2 YYREEE (reference sequence). The CDR3 sequence: CASSTVGTSGNYEQYF. As DNA, the CDR3 is TGTGCCAGCAGCACAGTGGGGACTAGCGGGAACTACGAGCAGTACTTC. The full variable domain, in which reference TRBV5-4 and TRBJ2-7 provide the parts outside the CDR3, is ETGVTQSPTHLIKTRGQQVTLRCSSQSGHNTVSWYQQALGQGPQFIFQYYREEENGRGNFPPRFSGLQFPNYSSELNVNALELDDSALYLCASSTVGTSGNYEQYFGPGTRLTVT.

For the CDR3, the DNA is TGTGCCGCCAACCATGGAGGTGGAAACACCATATATTTT. Encoded protein: CAANHGGGNTIYF. The V call is TRBV10-3, the J call TRBJ1-3; D is unresolved. This CDR3 spans 13 amino acids. Germline assignment: CDR1 ENHRY and CDR2 SYGVKD. The V and J ends lost 11 bases and 3 bases respectively, with 14 bases between them.

Note on this clone: Other nucleotide sequences in the sample specify the same CDR3. The chain links TRBV6-1 to TRBJ1-1; TRBD1 might be the D (6 bases). The V and J ends lost 6 bases and 5 bases respectively, with 16 bases between them. The germline V gene has CDR1 MNHNS and CDR2 SASEGT. The CDR3 totals 14 residues. The CDR3 loop is CASSPTGGRTEAFF. CDR3 coding DNA: TGTGCCAGCAGCCCCACGGGGGGCCGGACTGAAGCTTTCTTT.

This clone showed up just a few times. The CDR3 nucleotides are TGTGCCAGCAGCCCCCAGGGGTACACCGGGGAGCTGTTTTTT. It encodes CASSPQGYTGELFF. This chain uses TRBV14 with TRBJ2-2; D may be TRBD1 (6 bases). Trimming removed 4 bases at V and 3 bases at J, with 9 bases between. This CDR3 spans 14 amino acids. Germline V gene sequence: CDR1 SGHDN, CDR2 FVKESK. The whole variable domain, filled in from reference TRBV14 and TRBJ2-2, reads EAGVTQFPSHSVIEKGQTVTLRCDPISGHDNLYWYRRVMGKEIKFLLHFVKESKQDESGMPNNRFLAERTGGTYSTLKVQPAELEDSGVYFCASSPQGYTGELFFGEGSRLTVL.